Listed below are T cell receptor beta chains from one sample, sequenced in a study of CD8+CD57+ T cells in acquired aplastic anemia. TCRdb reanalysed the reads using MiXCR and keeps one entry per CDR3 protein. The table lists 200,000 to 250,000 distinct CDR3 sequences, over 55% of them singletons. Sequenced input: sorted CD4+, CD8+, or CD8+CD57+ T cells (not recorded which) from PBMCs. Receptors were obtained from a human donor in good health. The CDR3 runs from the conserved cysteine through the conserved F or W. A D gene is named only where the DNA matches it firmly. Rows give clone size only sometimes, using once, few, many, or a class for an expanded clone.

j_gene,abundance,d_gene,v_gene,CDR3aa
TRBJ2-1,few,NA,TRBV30,CAWNEGAGDRGEQFF
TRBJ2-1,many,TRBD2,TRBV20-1,CSAQAGGTYNEQFF
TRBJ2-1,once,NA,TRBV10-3,CAISNQGSYKDNEQFF
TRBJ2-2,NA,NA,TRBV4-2,CASSQVGTAGGELFF
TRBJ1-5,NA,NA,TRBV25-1,CASSGAGLIHLYSNQPQHF
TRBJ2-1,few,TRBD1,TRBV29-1,CSGRTGGSPYNEQFF
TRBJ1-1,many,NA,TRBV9,CASSAFPADTEAFF
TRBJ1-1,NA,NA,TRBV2,CASTGTDANTEAFF
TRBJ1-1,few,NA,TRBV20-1,CSAPGGNTEAFF
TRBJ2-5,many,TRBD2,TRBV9,CASRAGTSGWETQYF
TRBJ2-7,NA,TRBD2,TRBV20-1,CSAERLAGGGGVGYEQYF
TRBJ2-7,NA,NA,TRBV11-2,CASSRPGGAIYEQYF
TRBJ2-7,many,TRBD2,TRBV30,CACRSLAGDSYEQYF
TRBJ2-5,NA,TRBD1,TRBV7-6,CASKSDRGGETQYF
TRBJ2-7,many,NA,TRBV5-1,CASSLAGEGEQYF
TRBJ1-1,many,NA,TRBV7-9,CASSISTEAFF
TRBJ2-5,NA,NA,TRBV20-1,CSASAGPSHGELYQETQYF